The rows below give T cell receptor beta chains drawn from one sample of a study of T cells in Graves' hyperthyroidism and ophthalmopathy. One entry per CDR3 protein, called by TCRdb with MiXCR from the multiplex PCR reads. Altogether about 420,000 distinct CDR3 sequences are present, roughly an eighth being singletons, with the ten largest covering about 5%. The material sequenced was blood. The receptors shown here come from a young woman with Graves' hyperthyroidism. Each CDR3 is given with its conserved first and last residue. The D gene is left open where the match is weak. Rows may omit the clone size; those that give it use once, few, many or a size class.

cdr3_aa	cdr3_nt	clone_size	d_call	v_call	j_call
CASTESGSSYEQYF	TGTGCCAGCACCGAGTCAGGGAGCTCCTACGAGCAGTACTTC	.	.	TRBV9	TRBJ2-7
CASSPRDGISYEQYF	TGTGCCAGCTCACCCCGGGACGGCATCTCCTACGAGCAGTACTTC	many	.	TRBV18	TRBJ2-7
CASSLVSAEEELFF	TGTGCCAGCAGTTTAGTTAGCGCGGAGGAAGAACTGTTTTTT	.	.	TRBV12-3/TRBV12-4	TRBJ1-4
CASSAQGAYNEQFF	TGTGCCAGCAGCGCACAGGGGGCTTACAATGAGCAGTTCTTC	many	TRBD1	TRBV11-3	TRBJ2-1
CASSPLPLGQVDTQYF	TGTGCCAGCTCACCGCTCCCCCTGGGACAGGTCGATACGCAGTATTTT	few	TRBD1	TRBV18	TRBJ2-3
CASSLWTATNEKLFF	TGTGCCAGCAGCTTGTGGACAGCAACTAATGAAAAACTGTTTTTT	few	.	TRBV5-5	TRBJ1-4
CASSTGTSSYNEQFF	TGTGCCAGCAGCACCGGGACGTCGTCCTACAATGAGCAGTTCTTC	many	.	TRBV9	TRBJ2-1
CASSLAEKGYAFF	TGTGCCAGCAGCTTGGCCGAAAAAGGATACGCTTTCTTT	few	.	TRBV5-4	TRBJ1-1
CASSLARAGEQYF	TGCGCCAGCAGCTTGGCCAGGGCGGGCGAGCAGTACTTC	many	.	TRBV5-1	TRBJ2-7
CASSLYLQETQYF	TGTGCCAGCAGCCTGTACCTCCAAGAGACCCAGTACTTC	many	.	TRBV7-6	TRBJ2-5
CAISFSSDGGTQYF	TGTGCCATCAGTTTTTCTAGCGACGGCGGAACGCAGTATTTT	.	.	TRBV12-3/TRBV12-4	TRBJ2-3
CASSPPSGYTDTQYF	TGTGCCAGCTCACCACCTAGCGGCTACACAGATACGCAGTATTTT	many	.	TRBV18	TRBJ2-3
CASSLIEGGGPQHF	TGTGCCAGCAGTTTAATAGAGGGGGGAGGGCCCCAGCATTTT	.	.	TRBV27	TRBJ1-5
CASGATTGPARRNEQFF	TGCGCCAGCGGTGCCACGACTGGACCCGCCAGGCGGAATGAGCAGTTCTTC	.	.	TRBV10-1	TRBJ2-1
CASRTTGPAGEQFF	TGTGCCAGCAGGACGACAGGTCCTGCTGGCGAGCAGTTCTTC	many	.	TRBV12-3/TRBV12-4	TRBJ2-1
CASSRGSTYEQYF	TGTGCCAGCTCGCGGGGGAGCACCTACGAGCAGTACTTC	many	TRBD2	TRBV27	TRBJ2-7
CASSPSRTVQGASYGYTF	TGTGCCAGTAGTCCCTCTCGGACGGTACAGGGGGCCTCCTATGGCTACACCTTC	many	TRBD1	TRBV19	TRBJ1-2
CASSFGTGNYEQYF	TGTGCCAGCAGTTTCGGGACAGGAAACTACGAGCAGTACTTC	many	TRBD1	TRBV27	TRBJ2-7
CASSLVLRQDTQYF	TGTGCCAGCAGCTTGGTTTTGCGTCAAGATACGCAGTATTTT	.	.	TRBV5-5	TRBJ2-3
CASLLDTHFEAFF	TGTGCCAGCCTCCTGGACACACACTTTGAAGCTTTCTTT	many	.	TRBV2	TRBJ1-1
CASSQDLGRDNEQFF	TGTGCCAGCAGCCAAGATCTGGGACGGGACAATGAGCAGTTCTTC	many	.	TRBV3-1	TRBJ2-1
CASSQGSGSFSNQPQHF	TGTGCCAGCAGCCAAGGATCTGGTTCCTTTAGCAATCAGCCCCAGCATTTT	.	.	TRBV2	TRBJ1-5
CASSRQGLGETQYF	TGTGCCAGCAGCCGACAGGGGCTGGGAGAGACCCAGTACTTC	many	TRBD1	TRBV12-3/TRBV12-4	TRBJ2-5
CASSPLAGVLGNEQFF	TGTGCCAGCAGCCCTTTAGCGGGAGTCTTAGGGAATGAGCAGTTCTTC	many	TRBD2	TRBV7-2	TRBJ2-1
CASRKGRGSPLHF	TGTGCCAGCAGGAAAGGGCGAGGGTCACCCCTCCACTTT	.	.	TRBV6-1	TRBJ1-6
CAISPGTSGRADTQYF	TGTGCCATCAGTCCGGGGACTAGCGGGAGGGCAGATACGCAGTATTTT	few	TRBD2	TRBV10-3	TRBJ2-3
CASSLQGRAYNEQFF	TGTGCCAGCAGTTTACAGGGGAGGGCTTACAATGAGCAGTTCTTC	few	.	TRBV28	TRBJ2-1
CASSFSAGTDNEQFF	TGTGCCAGCAGCTTTTCGGCGGGGACGGACAATGAGCAGTTCTTC	many	.	TRBV7-3	TRBJ2-1
CASSSPRVGRTDTQYF	TGTGCCAGCAGCTCCCCGCGAGTCGGGAGGACAGATACGCAGTATTTT	many	TRBD2	TRBV7-2	TRBJ2-3
CSAKATHAGTSGSRGGVRGEQFF	TGCAGTGCCAAGGCCACACATGCGGGGACTAGCGGGAGTAGGGGCGGTGTTCGGGGTGAGCAGTTCTTC	many	TRBD2	TRBV20-1	TRBJ2-1
CASSLRANNEQFF	TGTGCCAGCAGCTTACGAGCAAACAATGAGCAGTTCTTC	many	.	TRBV7-8	TRBJ2-1
CASSRGQLGQPYSNQPQHF	TGTGCCAGCAGCCGGGGTCAACTCGGACAGCCCTATAGCAATCAGCCCCAGCATTTT	many	.	TRBV7-9	TRBJ1-5
CASSAQSTGNTEAFF	TGTGCCAGCAGTGCGCAGTCGACAGGGAACACTGAAGCTTTCTTT	few	.	TRBV6-4	TRBJ1-1
CASSPGTAAGYTF	TGTGCCAGCAGTCCCGGGACAGCTGCCGGCTACACCTTC	many	TRBD1	TRBV12-3/TRBV12-4	TRBJ1-2
CAWSVAETQYF	TGTGCCTGGAGCGTAGCGGAGACCCAGTACTTC	many	.	TRBV30	TRBJ2-5
CASSKGQGIGTGELFF	TGTGCCAGCAGCAAGGGACAGGGGATAGGGACCGGGGAGCTGTTTTTT	.	TRBD1	TRBV5-6	TRBJ2-2
CASSQEFQTYEQYF	TGCGCCAGCAGCCAAGAATTCCAGACCTACGAGCAGTACTTC	many	.	TRBV4-1	TRBJ2-7
CASSRTGTPVNIQYF	TGTGCCAGCAGCCGGACCGGGACACCAGTAAACATTCAGTACTTC	.	.	TRBV27	TRBJ2-4
CASRTSGGYEQYF	TGTGCCAGTCGGACTAGCGGGGGCTACGAGCAGTACTTC	.	TRBD2	TRBV3-1	TRBJ2-7
CSASPSRLEETQYF	TGCAGTGCTAGCCCATCGCGGCTAGAAGAGACCCAGTACTTC	.	.	TRBV20-1	TRBJ2-5
CASSLRTREAFF	TGTGCCAGCAGTCTAAGGACTCGAGAAGCTTTCTTT	many	.	TRBV12-3/TRBV12-4	TRBJ1-1
CSVAGQMNTEAFF	TGCAGCGTTGCCGGACAGATGAACACTGAAGCTTTCTTT	many	.	TRBV29-1	TRBJ1-1
CASSNPFRGVSTGELFF	TGTGCCAGCAGTAACCCCTTTCGGGGGGTTAGCACCGGGGAGCTGTTTTTT	few	TRBD2	TRBV27	TRBJ2-2
CASSLSPGTGGGTQYF	TGTGCCAGCAGCTTAAGCCCCGGGACAGGGGGAGGTACGCAGTATTTT	.	TRBD1	TRBV7-3	TRBJ2-3
CATSSESYSGNTIYF	TGTGCCACCAGCTCAGAGTCCTACTCTGGAAACACCATATATTTT	many	.	TRBV15	TRBJ1-3
CSATSGTGAGNQPQHF	TGCAGTGCTACCTCCGGGACAGGGGCGGGCAATCAGCCCCAGCATTTT	many	TRBD1	TRBV20-1	TRBJ1-5
CASSIEETGELFF	TGTGCCAGCAGTATCGAGGAAACCGGGGAGCTGTTTTTT	.	.	TRBV7-8	TRBJ2-2
CASSLSSGLTGELFF	TGTGCCAGCAGCTTGAGTAGCGGGCTCACCGGGGAGCTGTTTTTT	many	TRBD2	TRBV5-4	TRBJ2-2
CASSPMPGQNTEAFF	TGTGCCAGCAGCCCCATGCCGGGACAGAACACTGAAGCTTTCTTT	many	.	TRBV28	TRBJ1-1
CASSSQGLATDTQYF	TGTGCCAGCAGCTCTCAGGGACTAGCGACAGATACGCAGTATTTT	few	TRBD2	TRBV14	TRBJ2-3
CSVQRTTQETQYF	TGCAGCGTACAGCGCACCACCCAAGAGACCCAGTACTTC	few	.	TRBV29-1	TRBJ2-5
CASSQAPGYNEQFF	TGTGCCAGCAGCCAAGCCCCAGGTTACAATGAGCAGTTCTTC	.	.	TRBV4-2	TRBJ2-1
CASSLDRAHYKAFF	TGTGCCAGCAGCTTGGACAGAGCTCATTACAAAGCTTTCTTT	many	.	TRBV5-6	TRBJ1-1
CASSAPKDRGNGYTF	TGTGCCAGCAGCGCCCCCAAGGACAGGGGGAATGGCTACACCTTC	.	TRBD1	TRBV6-1	TRBJ1-2
CASSSIAGGDQETQYF	TGTGCCAGCAGCTCAATAGCGGGAGGGGACCAAGAGACCCAGTACTTC	few	TRBD2	TRBV7-3	TRBJ2-5